The 26 T cell receptor beta chains below all came from one sample that was sequenced in a study of CD8 T cells in ankylosing spondylitis. Each CDR3 protein gets one entry after TCRdb re-called the 5' RACE reads with MiXCR. The sample gives 150,000 to 200,000 distinct CDR3 sequences, around 13% of which show up once; 11% is in the top ten. Material: blood, either unsorted or a sorted T cell fraction (not recorded which). These receptors all come from a female donor with ankylosing spondylitis or in good health (not recorded which).

This clonotype occurred many times. The chain recombines TRBV20-1 with TRBJ2-2; 7 bases map to TRBD1. There are 15 residues in the CDR3. The V gene end was trimmed by 6 bases and the J gene end by 3 bases; junction bases not matched to a gene: 10. Germline-derived CDR1 and CDR2 are DFQATT and SNEGSKA (reference sequence). The CDR3 DNA reads as TGCAGTGCACTTGCCGGGACAGCTTACACCGGGGAGCTGTTTTTT. As protein: CSALAGTAYTGELFF.

This clonotype was observed a handful of times. This CDR3 is CASSLTGRKNTEAFF. Written as DNA, the CDR3 is TGTGCCAGCAGTTTAACCGGACGGAAGAACACTGAAGCTTTCTTT. The rearrangement joins TRBV12-3 or TRBV12-4 to TRBJ1-1; no clear D. Deletions cut 2 bases from V and 1 base from J, with 11 bases between. This CDR3 contains 15 residues.

This clonotype was found many times. The rearrangement joins TRBV12-3 or TRBV12-4 to TRBJ2-2, with 11 bases lining up with TRBD2. The CDR3 length is 15 residues. Germline trimming cut 6 bases from V and 5 bases from J; bases unmatched to any gene: 5. CDR3 region: CASSFSGRATGELFF. The CDR3 region has the DNA TGTGCCAGCAGCTTTAGCGGGAGGGCTACCGGGGAGCTGTTTTTT.

This clonotype has ten or more counts. The CDR3 spells CASTGQSSYNEQFF. In nucleotides, the CDR3 is TGTGCCAGCACTGGACAGAGCTCCTACAATGAGCAGTTCTTC. The rearrangement uses TRBV2 and TRBJ2-1, with D possibly being TRBD1 (6 bases). This CDR3 has 14 residues. V was pared by 7 bases and J by 0 bases, with 10 bases between. From germline, CDR1 is SNHLY and CDR2 FYNNEI.

Here the CDR3 DNA reads TGTGCCAGCAGCCAACGAAGCAGTCCCGATCAGCCCCAGCATTTT. Protein: CASSQRSSPDQPQHF. The rearrangement links TRBV4-2 to TRBJ1-5; D is ambiguous. Deletions cut 2 bases from V and 5 bases from J, with 13 bases between. CDR3 length: 15 amino acids. Germline assignment: CDR1 LGHNA and CDR2 YNFKEQ.

The chain employs TRBV7-9 and TRBJ1-1; TRBD1 agrees at 7 bases. The CDR3 spans 12 residues. The germline gives CDR1 SEHNR, CDR2 FQNEAQ (reference sequence). Losses at the gene ends were 1 base for V and 7 bases for J; bases not matched to a gene: 0. CDR3 in DNA: TGTGCCAGCAGCTTAGGGACAGGTGAAGCTTTCTTT. It encodes CASSLGTGEAFF.

This clonotype has just a few counts. The chain recombines TRBV20-1 with TRBJ1-3, with a possible D match to TRBD1 (5 bases). The CDR3 runs to 15 residues. The V end lost 7 bases, the J end lost 0 bases, and 16 bases lay between the germline ends. Germline lookup yields CDR1 DFQATT and CDR2 SNEGSKA (reference sequence). As DNA, the CDR3 is TGCAGTGGGGTATGGGGGTCCTCCTCTGGAAACACCATATATTTT. Its protein product is CSGVWGSSSGNTIYF.

In its sample, this clonotype was seen many times. The chain links TRBV6-1 to TRBJ2-2; no clear D gene. Germline loops: CDR1 MNHNS, CDR2 SASEGT. The V gene lost 8 bases and the J gene lost 6 bases, with 16 bases spanning the gap. The CDR3 has 14 amino acids. This chain's CDR3 is CASHGLLGAGELFF. The CDR3 DNA follows: TGTGCCAGCCATGGGTTACTCGGCGCCGGGGAGCTGTTTTTT.

The genes are TRBV10-3 and TRBJ1-1; maybe TRBD1 (6 bases). V dropped 8 bases and J dropped 8 bases, with 15 bases sitting between them. CDR1 and CDR2 (germline): ENHRY, SYGVKD. The CDR3 covers 12 residues. CDR3 sequence reads: CAIRRGLEEAFF. The CDR3 DNA is TGTGCCATCCGGCGGGGGCTGGAGGAAGCTTTCTTT.

Concerning this clonotype: This clone may be a read error of a much larger clone one base away. The rearrangement links TRBV6-2 or TRBV6-3 to TRBJ2-3, with TRBD1 matching 8 bases. Per the germline V gene, CDR1 is MNHEY and CDR2 is SVGEGT. The CDR3 sequence is 16 residues long. CDR3 in amino acids: CASSYADLRGPDPQYF. CDR3 nucleotides: TGTGCCAGCAGTTACGCCGACCTCAGGGGGCCAGATCCGCAGTATTTT.

Comments on this clonotype: Possible read error: a much larger clone is one base away. The chain carries TRBV6-2 or TRBV6-3 and TRBJ1-3, with D perhaps matching TRBD1 (5 bases). Germline V gives CDR1 MNHEY, CDR2 SVGEGT. The CDR3 extends over 16 amino acids. The CDR3 loop reads CASSFWTPMEGTTIYF. CDR3 bases: TGTGCCAGCAGTTTTTGGACACCGATGGAGGGAACCACCATATATTTT.

In its sample, this clonotype was seen many times. The rearrangement uses TRBV20-1 and TRBJ1-4, with unresolved D. Germline lookup yields CDR1 DFQATT and CDR2 SNEGSKA (reference sequence). The germline V and J ends were trimmed by 5 bases and 8 bases, with 15 bases remaining between them. There are 13 residues in the CDR3. The CDR3 protein is CSAPDLGGEKLFF. The DNA for the CDR3 is TGCAGTGCTCCGGACTTGGGAGGGGAAAAACTGTTTTTT.

This clonotype was detected ten times or more. The J gene is TRBJ2-2, the V gene TRBV6-2 or TRBV6-3, with D possibly being TRBD1 (5 bases). The CDR3 is 13 amino acids. V was clipped by 6 bases and J by 3 bases, with 8 bases between them. CDR1 and CDR2 from the germline V gene are MNHEY and SVGEGT. CDR3 residues: CASSQQDTGELFF. CDR3 in DNA: TGTGCCAGCAGCCAACAGGACACCGGGGAGCTGTTTTTT.

This clonotype was detected ten times or more. The chain has TRBV15 and TRBJ1-1, with 9 nucleotides matching TRBD1. The germline CDR1 and CDR2 sequences are LNHNV and YYDKDF (reference sequence). V lost 0 bases, J lost 5 bases, and 7 bases stayed unmatched. The length of the CDR3 is 16 residues. CDR3 amino acids: CATSRDYRGLGTEAFF. The CDR3 DNA is TGTGCCACCAGCAGAGATTACAGGGGGCTTGGTACTGAAGCTTTCTTT.

Only a few counts were recorded for this clonotype. The chain employs TRBV6-5 and TRBJ2-1; 8 bases are a match to TRBD2. After removal of 2 bases from V and 4 bases from J, the junction contained 13 bases not matched to a gene. The CDR3 contains 18 residues. CDR1 and CDR2 (germline): MNHEY, SVGAGI. CDR3 coding DNA: TGTGCCAGCAGTTACGGGACCACTAGCGGCCGGGGATACAATGAGCAGTTCTTC. Encoded protein: CASSYGTTSGRGYNEQFF.

V is TRBV29-1 and J is TRBJ2-2; the match to TRBD2 covers 9 bases. The J segment lost 7 bases and the V segment lost 4 bases, leaving 13 bases of the junction unmatched. The CDR3 covers 16 residues. Germline V lookup: CDR1 SQVTM, CDR2 ANQGSEA. In DNA form, the CDR3 reads TGCAGCGTTGGATCTAGAGCGGGAGGTCGGAACGGGGAGCTGTTTTTT. Residues: CSVGSRAGGRNGELFF.

This clonotype was counted many times. This rearrangement joins TRBV11-3 to TRBJ1-1; no reliable D call. This CDR3 is built from 14 residues. CDR1 and CDR2 from the germline V gene are SGHNT and YENEEA. Trimming shortened V by 4 bases and J by 3 bases, and 12 bases separated the two germline ends. CDR3 sequence reads: CASSWSERDTEAFF. Here the CDR3 DNA reads TGTGCCAGCAGCTGGTCGGAGAGGGACACTGAAGCTTTCTTT.

This clonotype was seen ten or more times. The chain combines TRBV7-9 with TRBJ2-3; 8 bases align to TRBD2. V lost 2 bases to trimming and J lost 5 bases; unmatched junction nucleotides: 9. This CDR3 contains 16 residues. CDR1 SEHNR and CDR2 FQNEAQ come from the germline V gene (reference sequence). For the CDR3, the DNA is TGTGCCAGCAGCTTAATCGGTAGCGGGATCTTAGATACGCAGTATTTT. This sequence encodes CASSLIGSGILDTQYF.

At least ten counts were recorded for this clonotype. This chain joins TRBV6-5 and TRBJ2-2; no clear D gene. The ends were cut back, 0 bases at V and 1 base at J, with 12 bases in the middle. This CDR3 spans 17 amino acids. The germline V gene has CDR1 MNHEY and CDR2 SVGAGI. Here the CDR3 DNA reads TGTGCCAGCAGTTACTCGTTCGGCTTGGGGAACACCGGGGAGCTGTTTTTT. It yields the protein CASSYSFGLGNTGELFF.

This clonotype was detected ten times or more. This chain connects TRBV12-3 or TRBV12-4 to TRBJ2-2; 10 nucleotides line up with TRBD1. The V gene end was trimmed by 3 bases and the J gene end by 4 bases; junction bases not matched to a gene: 5. The CDR3 is 16 residues long. This chain's CDR3 is CASSFFWDRGTGELFF. The CDR3 DNA sequence: TGTGCCAGCAGTTTTTTCTGGGACAGGGGCACCGGGGAGCTGTTTTTT.

In its sample, this clonotype was seen many times. The V call is TRBV15, the J call TRBJ1-6; D is unclear. Trimming shortened V by 0 bases and J by 5 bases, and 8 bases separated the two germline ends. The CDR3 length is 15 residues. Germline CDR1 LNHNV, CDR2 YYDKDF (reference sequence). The CDR3 coding sequence is TGTGCCACCAGCAGAGACGATACGAATAATTCACCCCTCCACTTT. It specifies CATSRDDTNNSPLHF.

In DNA form, the CDR3 reads TGTGCCAGCAGTCCAGGGACTTACTCTGAGACCCAGTACTTC. Translation gives CASSPGTYSETQYF. This chain uses TRBV12-3 or TRBV12-4 with TRBJ2-5, with D perhaps matching TRBD2 (6 bases). Trimming shortened V by 5 bases and J by 5 bases, and 15 bases separated the two germline ends. The CDR3 runs to 14 residues.

This clonotype came up many times. The chain recombines TRBV12-3 or TRBV12-4 with TRBJ2-7, with TRBD1 identical over 9 bases. With 7 bases clipped from V and 3 bases from J, the junction kept 10 bases outside the gene matches. CDR3 size: 15 residues. The CDR3 sequence is CASTFTGTGIYEQYF. CDR3 coding DNA: TGTGCCAGCACCTTCACCGGGACAGGGATCTACGAGCAGTACTTC.

This clonotype appeared a few times. The chain is built from TRBV20-1 and TRBJ2-7; 13 positions match TRBD2. The V gene end was trimmed by 2 bases and the J gene end by 7 bases; junction bases not matched to a gene: 8. The CDR3 is 15 residues long. CDR1 and CDR2 (germline): DFQATT, SNEGSKA (reference sequence). The CDR3 reads CSARSGLAGVGEQYF. CDR3 sequence (DNA): TGCAGTGCTAGAAGCGGACTAGCGGGAGTTGGGGAGCAGTACTTC.

This clonotype was observed many times. Written as DNA, the CDR3 is TGCAGTGCTGGCGCCGGACAGCTTAATGAAAAACTGTTTTTT. It translates to CSAGAGQLNEKLFF. The genes are TRBV20-1 and TRBJ1-4; weak D call: TRBD1 (6 bases). The germline V gene encodes CDR1 DFQATT and CDR2 SNEGSKA (reference sequence). V lost 5 bases to trimming and J lost 4 bases, with 14 bases between them. The CDR3 loop spans 14 amino acids.

This clonotype was found a few times. The DNA of the CDR3 is TGTGCCAGCAGCTCAGGGATCAGGACGAATGAGCAGTTCTTC. Translating it yields CASSSGIRTNEQFF. This chain links TRBV11-2 with TRBJ2-1; TRBD1 might be the D (5 bases). Between the trimmed V and J ends, which lost 4 bases and 7 bases, there was a span of 14 bases. In germline, CDR1 is SGHAT, CDR2 FQNNGV. The CDR3 is made up of 14 amino acids.